The present TCR beta chain was sequenced within a study of vaccination and CD4 T cells after COVID-19. About the study: The post-COVID sampling time was a median about 13 weeks after diagnosis, ranging from 35 to 161.

Comments on this clonotype: Its antigen is not identified.

The assay that was used to sequence DNA from cultured CD4+ T cells was the Oncomine TCR Beta short-read assay. MiXCR was run by TCRdb on the PCR reads, yielding one entry per CDR3 protein. The sample has fewer than 20,000 distinct CDR3 sequences; about 54% are singletons. Specified treatment: approximately 11-day PBMC culture with coronavirus spike peptide pools or control peptides (ViraFEST assay). The specimen comprised cultured CD4+ T cells from blood, sampled after SARS-CoV-2 vaccination. The clonotype comes from a human donor with COVID-19.

CDR3 sequence: CASSQVAQGSYGYTF. CDR3 in DNA: TGCGCCAGCAGCCAAGTCGCACAGGGTTCCTATGGCTACACCTTC. This chain connects TRBV4-3 to TRBJ1-2; possibly TRBD1 for D (6 bases). Germline CDR1 is LGHNA and CDR2 is YSLEER. The ends were cut back, 1 base at V and 4 bases at J, with 13 bases in the middle. This CDR3 spans 15 amino acids.